Listed below are T cell receptor beta chains from one sample, sequenced in a study of OX40 agonist ivuxolimab in advanced cancers. The method was immunoSEQ multiplex PCR; TCRdb's version includes in-frame clones alone and lacks a portion of them. The sample consists of approximately 100,000 clones, approximately 84% of them appearing once. Sequenced here: CD4+ or CD8+ T cells sorted from blood, sampled in a trial of the OX40 agonist ivuxolimab. The receptors originated from an adult with an advanced solid tumor such as melanoma, head and neck, liver or kidney cancer. Both conserved end residues are part of each CDR3. A D gene is named only where the DNA matches it firmly. Only part of the rows carry a size: once, few, many, or a class if the clone is expanded.

TRBV20-1	NA	TRBJ1-1	once	TGCAGTGCCAAAAAGGCGGAAGCTTTCTTT	CSAKKAEAFF
TRBV5-1	NA	TRBJ1-3	NA	TGCGCCAGCAGCTTTGCTTTAAGGGAGAACTCTGGAAACACCATATATTTT	CASSFALRENSGNTIYF
TRBV11-2	NA	TRBJ1-6	NA	TGTGCCAGCAGCTTAGGGCTCAGGACGAATTCACCCCTCCACTTT	CASSLGLRTNSPLHF
TRBV23-1	TRBD1	TRBJ1-2	NA	TGCGCCAGCAGTCAATCAGGACAGGGTTGTGGCTACACCTTC	CASSQSGQGCGYTF
TRBV5-6	NA	TRBJ1-2	NA	TGTGCCAGCAGCGTACGAAAGACAGGAAAAAACTATGGCTACACCTTC	CASSVRKTGKNYGYTF
TRBV28	TRBD1	TRBJ2-7	NA	TGTGCCAGCAGTTCCTACAGGGGCCACTTAAGTGAGCAGTACTTC	CASSSYRGHLSEQYF
TRBV30	NA	TRBJ2-1	NA	TGTGCCTGGAGTGGACTGTTGGGACTCACGGGGGTGAATGAGCAGTTCTTC	CAWSGLLGLTGVNEQFF
TRBV5-1	TRBD2	TRBJ2-7	NA	TGCGCCAGCAGCCTTTCACCGACTAGCGGGAAGCACGAGCAGTACTTC	CASSLSPTSGKHEQYF
TRBV5-3	TRBD1	TRBJ1-1	many	TGTGCCAGCAGCCCGGACAGGGGGCATGGGACTGAAGCTTTCTTT	CASSPDRGHGTEAFF
TRBV7-6	TRBD1	TRBJ2-3	NA	TGTGCCAGCAGCCCAACCACAGGGGGCGGAACAGATACGCAGTATTTT	CASSPTTGGGTDTQYF
TRBV19	TRBD1	TRBJ1-1	NA	TGTGCCAGTAGTAGGACAGGGGGGACTGAAGCTTTCTTT	CASSRTGGTEAFF
TRBV4-1	NA	TRBJ2-1	NA	TGCGCCAGCAGCCCGGACTTGGACTCCTACAATGAGCAGTTCTTC	CASSPDLDSYNEQFF
TRBV6-5	TRBD1	TRBJ2-3	NA	TGTGCCAGCAGTTACCCGGGACAGGGGGCAGGGGATACGCAGTATTTT	CASSYPGQGAGDTQYF
TRBV29-1	TRBD1	TRBJ1-1	NA	TGCAGCGTTACGACAGGGATGAACACTGAAGCTTTCTTT	CSVTTGMNTEAFF
TRBV19	NA	TRBJ2-2	NA	TGTGCCAGTAGTATGCAGTCTAGTTTCGCCGGGGAGCTGTTTTTT	CASSMQSSFAGELFF
TRBV6-5	TRBD2	TRBJ2-7	NA	TGTGCCAGCAGCGTAGCGGGACTTGCCTACGAGCAGTACTTC	CASSVAGLAYEQYF
TRBV5-1	TRBD1	TRBJ2-5	NA	TGCGCCAGCAGCTTGGGGGACAGGGGGTACCAAGAGACCCAGTACTTC	CASSLGDRGYQETQYF
TRBV19	NA	TRBJ2-7	NA	TGTGCCAGTAGTATAGAGCTGGAATCCTACGAGCAGTACTTC	CASSIELESYEQYF
TRBV19	NA	TRBJ1-5	NA	TGTGCCAGTAGTACAGGAACGGGGCCCAATCAGCCCCAGCATTTT	CASSTGTGPNQPQHF
TRBV12-5	NA	TRBJ2-3	NA	TGTGCTAGTGGTTTGTCGGGGTCATATACCACAGATACGCAGTATTTT	CASGLSGSYTTDTQYF
TRBV7-8	NA	TRBJ2-7	NA	TGTGCCAGCAGCTTATGGCAGGGGTCCTCCTACGAGCAGTACTTC	CASSLWQGSSYEQYF
TRBV27	TRBD2	TRBJ2-1	NA	TGTGCCAGCAACCCAAGCGGGGGGACCTACAATGAGCAGTTCTTC	CASNPSGGTYNEQFF
TRBV9	TRBD2	TRBJ2-7	NA	TGTGCCAGCAGCGTCACTGCGGGGGGGCCCTACGAGCAGTACTTC	CASSVTAGGPYEQYF
TRBV19	NA	TRBJ1-5	NA	TGTGCCAGTAGTATCGGGTCGGGGGAAGGGTATGGCGGGCCCCAGCATTTT	CASSIGSGEGYGGPQHF
TRBV6-5	TRBD1	TRBJ1-6	NA	TGTGCCAGCAGTGACAGGGGAAGGCCACCCCTCCACTTT	CASSDRGRPPLHF
TRBV27	NA	TRBJ2-7	NA	TGTGCCAGCACAGGGGACGGCTACGAGCAGTACTTC	CASTGDGYEQYF
TRBV18	TRBD2	TRBJ2-1	NA	TGTGCCAGCTCACCCCGGACTAGCGGTTACAATGAGCAGTTCTTC	CASSPRTSGYNEQFF
TRBV10-3	TRBD2	TRBJ2-1	NA	TGTGCCATCAGCCCCAGCGGGAACTCCTACAATGAGCAGTTCTTC	CAISPSGNSYNEQFF
TRBV7-9	NA	TRBJ2-7	NA	TGTGCCAGCAGCTTAGCGAGGGAATCCTACGAGCAGTACTTC	CASSLARESYEQYF
TRBV5-1	NA	TRBJ1-1	NA	TGCGCCAGCAGCCGGGACGGAACTCAGAACACTGAAGCTTTCTTT	CASSRDGTQNTEAFF
TRBV5-1	NA	TRBJ2-5	NA	TGCGCCAGCAGGACGATTATGCAAGAGACCCAGTACTTC	CASRTIMQETQYF
TRBV29-1	NA	TRBJ1-5	few	TGCAGCGCCCAAGGGTCGGGGACCAATCAGCCCCAGCATTTT	CSAQGSGTNQPQHF
TRBV27	NA	TRBJ1-2	few	TGTGCCAGCAGGGACTGGAGGGGCTACACCTTC	CASRDWRGYTF
TRBV11-2	NA	TRBJ2-2	once	TGTGCCAGCACCTCAGTGGTGGGGGAGCTGTTTTTT	CASTSVVGELFF
TRBV12-5	NA	TRBJ1-2	NA	TGTGCTAGTGGTTTCGGGGCAACTCCCTATGGCTACACCTTC	CASGFGATPYGYTF
TRBV28	NA	TRBJ2-5	NA	TGTGCCAGCAGTACAGACAGTTACCAAGAGACCCAGTACTTC	CASSTDSYQETQYF
TRBV29-1	TRBD1	TRBJ1-2	NA	TGCAGCGTTGAAGGATTTGGGACAGGGACCGGCTACACCTTC	CSVEGFGTGTGYTF
TRBV6-4	TRBD1	TRBJ2-3	NA	TGTGCCAGCAGCTACAGGGGTCGCACAGATACGCAGTATTTT	CASSYRGRTDTQYF
TRBV2	NA	TRBJ1-2	NA	TGTGCCTCCCGCCTCCCCCAAGGTGGCTACACCTTC	CASRLPQGGYTF
TRBV7-9	NA	TRBJ1-2	NA	TGTGCCAGCAGCCGTAGGTCCGGGGATGGCTACACCTTC	CASSRRSGDGYTF
TRBV6-6	NA	TRBJ1-6	NA	TGTGCCAGCAGTTACTCGAACCCTACCGGGATGGCCCTCCACTTT	CASSYSNPTGMALHF
TRBV7-7	NA	TRBJ1-1	NA	TGTGCCAGCAGTCGGGAATTTAACACTGAAGCTTTCTTT	CASSREFNTEAFF
TRBV6-6	TRBD2	TRBJ2-5	NA	TGTGCCAGTGGGGATGGGGTAGCGGGAGAGACCCAGTACTTC	CASGDGVAGETQYF
TRBV29-1	TRBD1	TRBJ2-7	few	TGCAGCGTTGATCTGACAGGGGCCATCGGCGAGCAGTACTTC	CSVDLTGAIGEQYF
TRBV25-1	TRBD1	TRBJ2-7	NA	TGTGCCAGCAGTGGCTCGACAGGGTCACCTCTCGAGCAGTACTTC	CASSGSTGSPLEQYF
TRBV2	TRBD2	TRBJ2-1	NA	TGTGCCAGCATTCTCAAAGCGGGAGGGCCATGGAATGAGCAGTTCTTC	CASILKAGGPWNEQFF
TRBV4-2	NA	TRBJ2-1	NA	TGTGCCAGCAGCCAAGATCGGCTAGCTAGGGGCTCATACAATGAGCAGTTCTTC	CASSQDRLARGSYNEQFF
TRBV18	TRBD2	TRBJ2-7	NA	TGTGCCAGCTCACCACCTCGAAGCGGGAGTGGCGAGCAGTACTTC	CASSPPRSGSGEQYF